Shown below are 4 T cell receptor beta chains from a single sample sequenced in a study of cytomegalovirus exposure and HLA in healthy donors. With 60 Vbeta and 13 Jbeta primers, the PCR was carried out. Clones were sequenced by immunoSEQ multiplex PCR, and TCRdb holds only the in-frame ones, with some missing. The sample has fewer than 200,000 clones, 70% to 85% seen once. Input material: PBMCs. The receptor set was obtained from a woman aged 35 to 49 in good health and CMV-seronegative.

V is TRBV6-6 and J is TRBJ2-1; a possible D gene is TRBD2 (7 bases). There are 14 residues in the CDR3. CDR1 is MNHNY and CDR2 is SVGAGI in the germline V gene (reference sequence). V lost 5 bases and J 9 bases, leaving 17 bases between the germline ends. DNA of the CDR3: TGTGCCAGCAGTCCTTCGACTAGCAGGGGTGAGCAGTTCTTC. Translated: CASSPSTSRGEQFF.

The chain employs TRBV5-4 and TRBJ2-5; 9 nucleotides align to TRBD1. The ends lost 1 base at V and 5 bases at J; junction bases unmatched: 6. The CDR3 runs to 15 residues. Germline loops: CDR1 SGHNT, CDR2 YYREEE (reference sequence). The CDR3 region is CASSLTGGLLETQYF. CDR3 nucleotides: TGTGCCAGCAGCTTGACAGGGGGCTTGCTGGAGACCCAGTACTTC.

The gene calls are TRBV7-9 and TRBJ1-1, with 8 bases matching TRBD1. After removal of 3 bases from V and 1 base from J, the junction contained 16 bases not matched to a gene. CDR3 size: 19 residues. The germline V gene has CDR1 SEHNR and CDR2 FQNEAQ (reference sequence). The CDR3 coding sequence is TGTGCCAGCAGCTTCCGGACAGGGCGCCAAACCAGGGGGAACACTGAAGCTTTCTTT. Protein: CASSFRTGRQTRGNTEAFF.

A single count supports this clone. The chain combines TRBV5-4 with TRBJ2-5, with 8 nucleotides matching TRBD2. Germline V gives CDR1 SGHNT, CDR2 YYREEE (reference sequence). This CDR3 region has 14 residues. J lost 4 bases, V lost 4 bases, and 6 bases had no gene match. The CDR3 DNA is TGTGCCAGCAGCGGATCCGGGAGGGGAGAGACCCAGTACTTC. It specifies CASSGSGRGETQYF.